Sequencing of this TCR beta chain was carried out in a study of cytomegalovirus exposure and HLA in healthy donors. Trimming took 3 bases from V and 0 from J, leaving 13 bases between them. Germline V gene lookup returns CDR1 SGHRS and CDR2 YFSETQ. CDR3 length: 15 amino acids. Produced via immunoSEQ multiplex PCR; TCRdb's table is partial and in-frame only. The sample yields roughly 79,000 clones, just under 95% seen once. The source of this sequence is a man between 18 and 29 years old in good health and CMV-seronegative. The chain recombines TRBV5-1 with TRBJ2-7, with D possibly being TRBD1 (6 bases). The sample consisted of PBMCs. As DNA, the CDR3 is TGCGCCAGCAGCTGGGGCGCAGGGGTCTCCTACGAGCAGTACTTC. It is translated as CASSWGAGVSYEQYF.